Described below is a single T cell receptor (beta chain) sequence and its context. This entry is derived from a study of T cell changes during pregnancy in multiple sclerosis. Germline V gene data show CDR1 as LGHNA and CDR2 as YNFKEQ. J lost 4 bases, V lost 3 bases, and 2 bases had no gene match. The CDR3 extends over 14 amino acids. Assay: immunoSEQ multiplex PCR; the TCRdb copy retains only in-frame clones and omits some. The sample comprises roughly 79,000 clones, over 85% of which are singletons, and around 0.7% rests with the top ten. Sequencing used peripheral blood, obtained in the second trimester of pregnancy. The receptor's source is a female donor in good health, enrolled as a control in a pregnancy study. The chain uses TRBV4-2 and TRBJ1-2, with 10 positions matching TRBD1. This CDR3 is CASSHGQGVYGYTF. The CDR3, as DNA: TGTGCCAGCAGCCACGGACAGGGGGTCTATGGCTACACCTTC.